These 12 T cell receptor delta chains share one sample of origin, sequenced in a study of gamma-delta chains in newborns, infants, children. TCRdb re-identified clones in the reads via CATT. The repertoire holds roughly 1,500 delta-chain clones, roughly 9% seen once, with 20% to 25% in the top ten. Sequencing input: blood. The receptor set was obtained from a child who was a newborn, infant or young child, either healthy, febrile or measles-vaccinated (not recorded which).

With regard to this clone: This DNA translates differently at residue 17 from the TCRdb protein, which is that of a much larger clone; a read error is likely, and the protein shown is the DNA's own translation. The V and J genes are TRDV1 and TRDJ1; possibly TRDD2 for D (5 bases). This CDR3 spans 18 amino acids. CDR1 is TSWWSYY and CDR2 is QGS in the germline V gene. DNA for the CDR3: TGTGCTCTTGGGGAAGGCCCAACCTCCTTCTTTTACACCGATAAACTCACCTTT. Amino acids: CALGEGPTSFFYTDKLTF.

This clone has a handful of counts. A far larger clone is just one base off, so this is likely a read error. This sequence joins TRDV2 and TRDJ3; 9 bases are shared with TRDD3. Per germline, CDR1 GEAIGNYY and CDR2 EKD. CDR3 length equals 21 residues. The ends lost 0 bases at V and 0 bases at J; junction bases unmatched: 11. DNA for the CDR3: TGTGCCTGTGACACCGAACCGACTGGGGGACACACCTCCTGGGACACCCGACAGATGTTTTTC. Protein: CACDTEPTGGHTSWDTRQMFF.

This clone was counted between two and nine times. CDR3: CACDTGFGGLSSWDTRQMFF. The CDR3 DNA reads TGTGCCTGTGACACCGGATTTGGGGGACTCAGCTCCTGGGACACCCGACAGATGTTTTTC. The rearrangement uses TRDV2 and TRDJ3; 7 bases are shared with TRDD3. J lost 0 bases, V lost 0 bases, and 10 bases had no gene match. The germline gives CDR1 GEAIGNYY, CDR2 EKD. The CDR3 sequence is 20 residues long.

On this clone itself: The mismatch at residue 12 between this DNA's translation and the TCRdb protein of a much larger clone likely reflects a read error; the protein shown is translated from the DNA. The chain joins TRDV2 to TRDJ3, with 8 nucleotides matching TRDD3. The CDR3 length is 19 residues. Germline CDR1 and CDR2: GEAIGNYY and EKD. CDR3 loop: CACDPVLGASSRDTRQMFF. The CDR3 nucleotides read TGTGCCTGTGACCCTGTACTGGGGGCAAGCTCCCGGGACACCCGACAGATGTTTTTC.

Worth noting for this clone: The amino acid sequence in TCRdb belongs to a much larger clone and departs from this DNA's translation at residue 7, likely a sequencing read error; the sequence shown is translated from the DNA. The J gene is TRDJ1, the V gene TRDV1; D not resolved. Trimming removed 1 base from V and 0 bases from J, with 15 bases in between. The CDR3 consists of 17 residues. The germline V gene has CDR1 TSWWSYY and CDR2 QGS. The CDR3 sequence is CALGEPLLRLYTDKLIF. CDR3 bases: TGTGCTCTTGGGGAACCCCTCCTCCGCTTGTACACCGATAAACTCATCTTT.

Turning to this clone: TCRdb's protein for this DNA is that of a much larger clone and differs from the translation at residue 4, likely a read error; the protein shown is the DNA translation. CDR3 amino acids: CACGRWGDGTTRDTRQMFF. CDR3 nucleotide sequence: TGTGCCTGTGGCAGATGGGGGGATGGAACCACCAGGGACACCCGACAGATGTTTTTC. The V call is TRDV2, the J call TRDJ3, with 7 nucleotides matching TRDD3. This CDR3 comprises 19 residues. V dropped 5 bases and J dropped 5; count of bases not matched to a gene: 17. Germline-derived CDR1 and CDR2 are GEAIGNYY and EKD.

A few counts support this clone. A far larger clone lies a single base away; this is likely a read error. Other DNA sequences in the same sample also yield this CDR3. The chain has TRDV2 and TRDJ3; 13 bases match TRDD3. In germline, CDR1 is GEAIGNYY, CDR2 EKD. V gave up 0 bases and J gave up 4 bases; unmatched junction bases: 8. CDR3 size: 20 residues. In nucleotides, the CDR3 is TGTGCCTGTGACACCGGAACTGGGGGATACGCTTCATGGGACACCCGACAGATGTTTTTC. Its protein is CACDTGTGGYASWDTRQMFF.

In regard to this clone: TCRdb pairs this DNA with a much larger clone's protein that differs at residue 7, likely a read error; the protein shown was translated from the DNA. The chain employs TRDV1 and TRDJ1; tentative D call: TRDD3 (6 bases). The CDR3 runs 22 residues. V was trimmed by 5 bases and J by 4 bases, leaving 38 bases between them. Germline CDR1 and CDR2: TSWWSYY and QGS. The CDR3 loop reads CALGPKCPQGDCKYPWGDKLIF. The CDR3 DNA reads TGTGCTCTTGGGCCCAAGTGTCCCCAAGGTGATTGTAAGTACCCCTGGGGCGATAAACTCATCTTT.

The sample holds a few counts of this clone. A far larger clone is one base from this, pointing to a likely read error. Other nucleotide sequences from this sample produce the same CDR3. The CDR3 DNA reads TGTGCCTGTGATACCAGGTTCGTGCTGGGGGATGGATGGGACACCCGACAGATGTTTTTC. This gives the protein CACDTRFVLGDGWDTRQMFF. The V gene is TRDV2, the J gene TRDJ3; TRDD3 agrees at 9 bases. This CDR3 has 20 amino acids. Germline CDR1 reads GEAIGNYY; CDR2 reads EKD. The trim removed 4 bases at V and 4 bases at J, leaving 16 bases unmatched.

Only a few counts were recorded for this clone. It is likely a read error: a sequence one base away is far more abundant. Distinct nucleotide sequences in the sample also encode this CDR3. DNA for the CDR3: TGTGCCTGCGACACTGTACGGCCATACTCCTGGGACACCCGACAGATGTTTTTC. Translating gives CACDTVRPYSWDTRQMFF. This chain links TRDV2 with TRDJ3, with D uncertain. The CDR3 length is 18 residues. Germline lookup yields CDR1 GEAIGNYY and CDR2 EKD.

This clone was detected a few times. The protein in TCRdb stems from a much larger clone and differs at residue 4 from this DNA's translation, likely a read error; here the protein is translated from the DNA. The chain couples TRDV3 to TRDJ2; 12 bases agree with TRDD3. Germline lookup yields CDR1 TVYSNPD and CDR2 GDNSRS (reference sequence). With 2 bases clipped from V and 0 bases from J, the junction kept 4 bases outside the gene matches. The CDR3 covers 16 residues. In DNA form, the CDR3 reads TGTGCCTTTCCAGCTGGGGGATACGCTTTGACAGCACAACTCTTCTTT. Its translation: CAFPAGGYALTAQLFF.

This clone has just a few counts. A far larger clone differs by one base, so this is likely a read error. Other DNA sequences in the sample encode the same CDR3. In DNA, the CDR3 is TGTGCCTGTTCCGTACTAGGGGCCCCTTACACCGATAAACTCATCTTT. Its protein product is CACSVLGAPYTDKLIF. The rearrangement joins TRDV2 to TRDJ1; no reliable D call. The CDR3 consists of 16 residues. Germline CDR1 is GEAIGNYY and CDR2 is EKD. Trimming took 6 bases from V and 0 from J, leaving 19 bases between them.